This is a list of T cell receptor beta chains from one sample in a study of vaccination effects on CD4 cells after COVID-19. Some clones are missing from TCRdb's copy, which holds only in-frame ones; the method was immunoSEQ multiplex PCR. The data contain tens of thousands of clones, roughly 70% of them seen just once; the ten biggest clones take up around 19%. Their specific antigens are unknown. The material sequenced was CD4+ T cells from PBMCs cultured with SARS-CoV-2 spike peptides, taken before COVID-19 vaccination. The receptors were gathered from a human donor who received a COVID-19 vaccine. CDR3s include the opening cysteine and the closing phenylalanine or tryptophan. Fields, in order: CDR3 DNA, CDR3 protein, V gene, D gene, J gene. A D gene is named only where the DNA matches it firmly.

cdr3_nt: TGTGCCAGCAGCCAAGATACCCACTCTCAGGGTGTGGACACCATATATTTT
cdr3_aa: CASSQDTHSQGVDTIYF
v_call: TRBV3-1/TRBV3-2
d_call: NA
j_call: TRBJ1-3

cdr3_nt: TGTGCCAGCAGCCGTGGGACTAGCGGGAGTGGCACAGATACGCAGTATTTT
cdr3_aa: CASSRGTSGSGTDTQYF
v_call: TRBV7-8
d_call: TRBD2
j_call: TRBJ2-3

cdr3_nt: TGCAGCGTGGCCGGGACAGCTTTTCTCTATGGCTACACCTTC
cdr3_aa: CSVAGTAFLYGYTF
v_call: TRBV29-1
d_call: TRBD1
j_call: TRBJ1-2

cdr3_nt: TGTGCCAGCAGCTTCTCGGGACTAGGCTCCTACGAGCAGTACTTC
cdr3_aa: CASSFSGLGSYEQYF
v_call: TRBV7-2
d_call: TRBD2
j_call: TRBJ2-7

cdr3_nt: TGTGCCAGCAGCTTGGGGGCCTACTATGGCTACACCTTC
cdr3_aa: CASSLGAYYGYTF
v_call: TRBV5-4
d_call: NA
j_call: TRBJ1-2

cdr3_nt: TGTGCCAGCAGGGGCAGGGGGCGCGGAGAGACCCAGTACTTC
cdr3_aa: CASRGRGRGETQYF
v_call: TRBV13
d_call: TRBD1
j_call: TRBJ2-5

cdr3_nt: TGTGCCAGCAGGGAGTTGGGGACGAGCCGCGGGGAGCTGTTTTTT
cdr3_aa: CASRELGTSRGELFF
v_call: TRBV2
d_call: NA
j_call: TRBJ2-2

cdr3_nt: TGTGCCAGCAGCCCCTATGAGCTAACCAACGAGCAGTACTTC
cdr3_aa: CASSPYELTNEQYF
v_call: TRBV7-2
d_call: NA
j_call: TRBJ2-7

cdr3_nt: TGCAGCGTTGACCCGGGGCTCACTTCTATCAGAGGCTACACCTTC
cdr3_aa: CSVDPGLTSIRGYTF
v_call: TRBV29-1
d_call: NA
j_call: TRBJ1-2

cdr3_nt: TGCGCCAGCAGCTTGGGTCTACAAGAGACCCAGTACTTC
cdr3_aa: CASSLGLQETQYF
v_call: TRBV5-1
d_call: NA
j_call: TRBJ2-5

cdr3_nt: TGTGCCAGCAGTTCCCTCAGGGATGGCTACACCTTC
cdr3_aa: CASSSLRDGYTF
v_call: TRBV28
d_call: NA
j_call: TRBJ1-2

cdr3_nt: TGTGCCATCGGCGCCGGAGGTGGCTACACCTTC
cdr3_aa: CAIGAGGGYTF
v_call: TRBV10-3
d_call: NA
j_call: TRBJ1-2